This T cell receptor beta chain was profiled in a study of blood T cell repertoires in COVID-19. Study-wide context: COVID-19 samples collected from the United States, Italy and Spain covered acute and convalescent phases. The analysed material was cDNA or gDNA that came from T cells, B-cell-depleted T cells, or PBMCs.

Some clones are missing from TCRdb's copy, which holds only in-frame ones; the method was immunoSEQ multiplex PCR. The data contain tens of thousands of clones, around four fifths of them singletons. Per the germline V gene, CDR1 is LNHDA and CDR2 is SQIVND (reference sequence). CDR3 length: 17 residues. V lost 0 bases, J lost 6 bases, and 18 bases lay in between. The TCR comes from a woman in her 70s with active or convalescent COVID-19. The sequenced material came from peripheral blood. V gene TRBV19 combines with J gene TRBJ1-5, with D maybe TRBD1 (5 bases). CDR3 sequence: CASSIDLGPGGRQPQHF. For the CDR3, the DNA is TGTGCCAGTAGTATAGATCTGGGGCCGGGAGGACGTCAGCCCCAGCATTTT.